The rows below give T cell receptor beta chains drawn from one sample of a study of cytomegalovirus exposure and HLA in healthy donors. Assay used: immunoSEQ multiplex PCR; TCRdb lists only in-frame clones, some missing. The sample includes approximately 170,000 clones, less than 75% of them seen just once. Sequenced: PBMCs. Source of these receptors: a girl aged 5-17 years in good health and CMV-seronegative. Each CDR3 is given with its conserved first and last residue. The D gene is left open where the match is weak. Rows may omit the clone size; those that give it use once, few, many or a size class.

J: TRBJ1-4; size: few; D: TRBD1; V: TRBV6-1; DNA: TGTGCCAGCAGTGAACTGACAGGGTTTAATGAAAAACTGTTTTTT; CDR3: CASSELTGFNEKLFF
J: TRBJ2-2; size: NA; D: NA; V: TRBV9; DNA: TGTGCCAGCACCCTAGATAACACCGGGGAGCTGTTTTTT; CDR3: CASTLDNTGELFF
J: TRBJ2-5; size: medium-sized; D: NA; V: TRBV6-5; DNA: TGTGCCAGCAGCTGGGGACTTGGGGAGACCCAGTACTTC; CDR3: CASSWGLGETQYF
J: TRBJ2-2; size: NA; D: NA; V: TRBV4-1; DNA: TGCGCCAGCAGCGGCCCCGGACTTGTCACCGGGGAGCTGTTTTTT; CDR3: CASSGPGLVTGELFF
J: TRBJ1-1; size: once; D: TRBD1; V: TRBV11-2; DNA: TGTGCCAGCAGCTTACCTAGGGGGCCGGCAGGGGGCTTTCACACTGAAGCTTTCTTT; CDR3: CASSLPRGPAGGFHTEAFF
J: TRBJ2-7; size: NA; D: TRBD2; V: TRBV2; DNA: TGTGCCAGCAGTAGGGAGCTAGCGGGGGGAGTCGAGCAGTACTTC; CDR3: CASSRELAGGVEQYF
J: TRBJ2-7; size: few; D: TRBD2; V: TRBV10-1; DNA: TGCGCCAGCAGTGATGTAGCGGGGGGCTCCTACGAGCAGTACTTC; CDR3: CASSDVAGGSYEQYF
J: TRBJ2-7; size: few; D: NA; V: TRBV30; DNA: TGTGCCTGGAGTGTACTCCACGAGCAGTACTTC; CDR3: CAWSVLHEQYF
J: TRBJ1-2; size: few; D: TRBD1; V: TRBV19; DNA: TGTGCCAGTAGCTCCGGGACAGGGGGCGCGCTGGATGGCTACACCTTC; CDR3: CASSSGTGGALDGYTF
J: TRBJ1-1; size: few; D: TRBD1; V: TRBV6-6; DNA: TGTGCCAGCAGTGACCAGGGGGTCCCTGAAGCTTTCTTT; CDR3: CASSDQGVPEAFF
J: TRBJ1-1; size: once; D: NA; V: TRBV6-1; DNA: TGTGCCAGCAGTCTCCAGGCTCTCAACACTGAAGCTTTCTTT; CDR3: CASSLQALNTEAFF
J: TRBJ2-3; size: NA; D: NA; V: TRBV5-5; DNA: TGTGCCAGCAGCACGGAGCCGCGACTTCGCACAGATACGCAGTATTTT; CDR3: CASSTEPRLRTDTQYF
J: TRBJ2-5; size: NA; D: NA; V: TRBV9; DNA: TGTGCCAGCAGCGGTGGTCCAAGAGGAGAGACCCAGTACTTC; CDR3: CASSGGPRGETQYF
J: TRBJ1-1; size: NA; D: TRBD1; V: TRBV4-1; DNA: TGCGCCAGCAGCCAAGATTGGGGAATCCTCTGGACAGGGGAGGGCACTGAAGCTTTCTTT; CDR3: CASSQDWGILWTGEGTEAFF
J: TRBJ2-7; size: NA; D: NA; V: TRBV6-5; DNA: TGTGCCAGCAGAACAACAGGCGAGCAGTACTTC; CDR3: CASRTTGEQYF
J: TRBJ1-1; size: NA; D: NA; V: TRBV7-9; DNA: TGTGCCAGCAGCCTACAGTTTGAAGCTTTCTTT; CDR3: CASSLQFEAFF
J: TRBJ2-2; size: NA; D: TRBD2; V: TRBV5-1; DNA: TGCGCCAGCAGCTTCGGACTAGCCGGGGTTAAGGGGGAGCTGTTTTTT; CDR3: CASSFGLAGVKGELFF
J: TRBJ1-2; size: NA; D: NA; V: TRBV28; DNA: TGTGCCAGCAGTGGCCTCGACCCCGGGGCAGGGGTAGGCTACACCTTC; CDR3: CASSGLDPGAGVGYTF
J: TRBJ2-7; size: NA; D: NA; V: TRBV6-1; DNA: TGTGCCAGCAGTGAATATCATGGGACAATCTACGAGCAGTACTTC; CDR3: CASSEYHGTIYEQYF
J: TRBJ1-1; size: NA; D: TRBD1; V: TRBV29-1; DNA: TGCAGCGTCTACAGGGGGGGCACTGAAGCTTTCTTT; CDR3: CSVYRGGTEAFF
J: TRBJ1-6; size: NA; D: NA; V: TRBV7-3; DNA: TGTGCCAGCACCGGGGGGGCAGGGAAGTCGATCAATTCACCCCTCCACTTT; CDR3: CASTGGAGKSINSPLHF
J: TRBJ2-7; size: few; D: NA; V: TRBV4-1; DNA: TGCGCCAGCAGCCATTTACGAGGGAAGTACCCCGGGGAGCAGTACTTC; CDR3: CASSHLRGKYPGEQYF
J: TRBJ1-5; size: NA; D: NA; V: TRBV6-6; DNA: TGTGCCAGCAGTTACTCGAATATCCAGGGCAATCAGCCCCAGCATTTT; CDR3: CASSYSNIQGNQPQHF
J: TRBJ1-4; size: NA; D: TRBD1; V: TRBV19; DNA: TGTGCCAGTAGCCCAGACAGGGGGAATGAAAAACTGTTTTTT; CDR3: CASSPDRGNEKLFF
J: TRBJ2-7; size: NA; D: NA; V: TRBV13; DNA: TGTGCCAGCAGCTTAGATAGGGGCTACGAGCAGTACTTC; CDR3: CASSLDRGYEQYF
J: TRBJ1-4; size: NA; D: NA; V: TRBV9; DNA: TGTGCCAGCAGCCCACAACGGGCGGGACCTAATGAAAAACTGTTTTTT; CDR3: CASSPQRAGPNEKLFF
J: TRBJ1-3; size: NA; D: TRBD1; V: TRBV6-5; DNA: TGTGCCAGCACCCACAGGGGGCTAGGAAACACCATATATTTT; CDR3: CASTHRGLGNTIYF
J: TRBJ1-3; size: few; D: NA; V: TRBV15; DNA: TGTGCCACCAGCAGAGATCCCGGGAGAGGTGGAAACACCATATATTTT; CDR3: CATSRDPGRGGNTIYF
J: TRBJ2-1; size: NA; D: TRBD1; V: TRBV27; DNA: TGTGCCAGCAGTTTATGGGACAGATTCAACAATGAGCAGTTCTTC; CDR3: CASSLWDRFNNEQFF
J: TRBJ2-2; size: NA; D: NA; V: TRBV28; DNA: TGTGCCAGTCAGGGGAACACCGGGGAGCTGTTTTTT; CDR3: CASQGNTGELFF
J: TRBJ2-5; size: NA; D: NA; V: TRBV5-6; DNA: TGTGCCAGCAGCTTGGAGAGGAGATCAGAGACCCAGTACTTC; CDR3: CASSLERRSETQYF
J: TRBJ1-5; size: NA; D: NA; V: TRBV6-5; DNA: TGTGCCAGCAAAACGGCGGGCCAGCCCCAGCATTTT; CDR3: CASKTAGQPQHF
J: TRBJ2-1; size: NA; D: TRBD1; V: TRBV2; DNA: TGTGCCAGCGAGGGGGCCGGTTCCTACAATGAGCAGTTCTTC; CDR3: CASEGAGSYNEQFF
J: TRBJ2-1; size: NA; D: TRBD1; V: TRBV6-5; DNA: TGTGCCAGCCTGCGACAGGGGTACAATGAGCAGTTCTTC; CDR3: CASLRQGYNEQFF
J: TRBJ1-1; size: few; D: TRBD1; V: TRBV11-3; DNA: TGTGCCAGCAGCTTATCGGGACAGGGAAACACTGAAGCTTTCTTT; CDR3: CASSLSGQGNTEAFF
J: TRBJ1-5; size: NA; D: TRBD1; V: TRBV5-1; DNA: TGCGCCAGCAGCCCGGGACAGGGTAGTCGCAATCAGCCCCAGCATTTT; CDR3: CASSPGQGSRNQPQHF
J: TRBJ1-1; size: NA; D: NA; V: TRBV7-9; DNA: TGTGCCAGCAGCTTAGTTCAAGGGGTGAACACTGAAGCTTTCTTT; CDR3: CASSLVQGVNTEAFF
J: TRBJ2-3; size: few; D: TRBD2; V: TRBV2; DNA: TGTGCCAGCGGAGGTAGCGGGGGTACAGATACGCAGTATTTT; CDR3: CASGGSGGTDTQYF
J: TRBJ2-1; size: few; D: TRBD1; V: TRBV7-9; DNA: TGTGCCAGCAGCTTAGGACAGGGCGGTGAGCAGTTCTTC; CDR3: CASSLGQGGEQFF
J: TRBJ2-6; size: few; D: NA; V: TRBV18; DNA: TGTGCCAGCTCACGCCAGCAACAGGGAAACTCTGGGGCCAACGTCCTGACTTTC; CDR3: CASSRQQQGNSGANVLTF
J: TRBJ2-7; size: NA; D: NA; V: TRBV5-1; DNA: TGCGCCAGCAGCCTTATGGACATCTACGAGCAGTACTTC; CDR3: CASSLMDIYEQYF
J: TRBJ2-3; size: few; D: TRBD2; V: TRBV6-4; DNA: TGTGCCAGCAGTGACTCGGGGGGGAACACAGATACGCAGTATTTT; CDR3: CASSDSGGNTDTQYF
J: TRBJ1-2; size: NA; D: NA; V: TRBV4-1; DNA: TGCGCCAGCAGCCAAGCGGAGCAGGGTCGCTATGGCTACACCTTC; CDR3: CASSQAEQGRYGYTF
J: TRBJ2-7; size: once; D: TRBD2; V: TRBV7-8; DNA: TGTGCCAGCAGCTTAGATCCGTGGCGGGGGGGCTTCTACGAGCAGTACTTC; CDR3: CASSLDPWRGGFYEQYF
J: TRBJ2-1; size: few; D: NA; V: TRBV1; DNA: TGCACCAGCAGCCCGGGACTAGCCGGCAATGAGCAGTTCTTC; CDR3: CTSSPGLAGNEQFF
J: TRBJ1-2; size: NA; D: NA; V: TRBV29-1; DNA: TGCAGCGCTAGGACAGTAACTAACTATGGCTACACCTTC; CDR3: CSARTVTNYGYTF
J: TRBJ2-3; size: NA; D: NA; V: TRBV4-1; DNA: TGCGCCAGCAGCCAACTCCTGGGAGGAGATACGCAGTATTTT; CDR3: CASSQLLGGDTQYF
J: TRBJ1-6; size: NA; D: NA; V: TRBV18; DNA: TGTGCCAGCTCACCCGTCGATAATTCACCCCTCCACTTT; CDR3: CASSPVDNSPLHF
J: TRBJ2-5; size: NA; D: NA; V: TRBV10-3; DNA: TGTGCCATCCAGACTGGGAGACAAGAGACCCAGTACTTC; CDR3: CAIQTGRQETQYF
J: TRBJ1-2; size: NA; D: TRBD1; V: TRBV5-5; DNA: TGTGCCAGCAGCCGGACAGGGGCGCATGGCTACACCTTC; CDR3: CASSRTGAHGYTF
J: TRBJ2-7; size: NA; D: TRBD1; V: TRBV29-1; DNA: TGCAGCGTTGAGGTTTTAGGACAGGGAAACGTAGAGCAGTACTTC; CDR3: CSVEVLGQGNVEQYF
J: TRBJ2-3; size: NA; D: NA; V: TRBV9; DNA: TGTGCCAGCAGCTCCAGGGATACGCAGTATTTT; CDR3: CASSSRDTQYF
J: TRBJ1-2; size: NA; D: NA; V: TRBV7-9; DNA: TGTGCCAGCAGCTTATCAATACGGGGTGGTGGCTACACCTTC; CDR3: CASSLSIRGGGYTF